This entry concerns a single TCR beta chain. Antigen: not known. No infections or other immune events were documented during collection. This record belongs to a study of identifying expanded T cells in peripheral blood. Measured with immunoSEQ multiplex PCR; TCRdb has only the in-frame clones, and not every one. Of just over 90,000 clones in the sample, 88% were seen once. Notes on the study in general: Across healthy donors, higher total template counts meant significantly greater roughly 2-week count variance. Over two and four weeks, about 15 and 19 clones changed, versus 1.2 between replicates.

Trimming removed 4 bases from V and 8 bases from J; junction bases left unmatched: 7. Per germline, CDR1 MGHRA and CDR2 YSYEKL. The CDR3 sequence is 14 residues long. The sample taken for sequencing was blood. V is TRBV4-1 and J is TRBJ2-1, with 8 bases fitting TRBD2. The receptor was isolated from a person aged 18 to 75 in good health. The chain's CDR3 is CASSLFAGGDEQFF. CDR3 sequence (DNA): TGCGCCAGCAGCCTCTTCGCCGGGGGGGATGAGCAGTTCTTC.